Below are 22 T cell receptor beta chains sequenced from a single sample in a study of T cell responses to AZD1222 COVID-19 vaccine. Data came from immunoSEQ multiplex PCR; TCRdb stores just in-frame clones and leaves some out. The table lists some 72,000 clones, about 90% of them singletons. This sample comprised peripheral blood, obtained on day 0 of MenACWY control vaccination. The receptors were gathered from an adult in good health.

The CDR3 nucleotides are TGTGCCAGCAGCTTAGAAGAGCGGGGGGGAACAGATACGCAGTATTTT. Translated: CASSLEERGGTDTQYF. The rearrangement joins TRBV13 to TRBJ2-3, with 10 bases aligning to TRBD2. J gave up 3 bases and V 1 base, and 4 bases lay outside the gene matches. Per the germline V gene, CDR1 is PRHDT and CDR2 is FYEKMQ (reference sequence). This CDR3 region has 16 residues.

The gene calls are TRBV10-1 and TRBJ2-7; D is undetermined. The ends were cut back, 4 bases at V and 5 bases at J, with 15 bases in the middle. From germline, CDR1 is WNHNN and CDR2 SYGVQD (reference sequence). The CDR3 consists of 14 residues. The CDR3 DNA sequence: TGCGCCAGCAGTGGTTCGCTAGAGGCCCACGAGCAGTACTTC. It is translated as CASSGSLEAHEQYF.

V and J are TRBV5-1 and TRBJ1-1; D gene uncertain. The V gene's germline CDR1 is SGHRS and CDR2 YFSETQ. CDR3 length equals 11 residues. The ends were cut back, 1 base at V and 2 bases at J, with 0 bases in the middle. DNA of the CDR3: TGCGCCAGCAGCTTGAACACTGAAGCTTTCTTT. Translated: CASSLNTEAFF. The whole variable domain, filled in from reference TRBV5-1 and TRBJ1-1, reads KAGVTQTPRYLIKTRGQQVTLSCSPISGHRSVSWYQQTPGQGLQFLFEYFSETQRNKGNFPGRFSGRQFSNSRSEMNVSTLELGDSALYLCASSLNTEAFFGQGTRLTVV.

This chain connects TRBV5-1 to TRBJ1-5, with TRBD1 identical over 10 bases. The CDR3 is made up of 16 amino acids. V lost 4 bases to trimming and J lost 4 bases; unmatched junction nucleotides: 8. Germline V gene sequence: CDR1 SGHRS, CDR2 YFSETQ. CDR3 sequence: CASSPGGTGDNQPQHF. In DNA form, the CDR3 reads TGCGCCAGCAGCCCGGGGGGGACAGGGGATAATCAGCCCCAGCATTTT.

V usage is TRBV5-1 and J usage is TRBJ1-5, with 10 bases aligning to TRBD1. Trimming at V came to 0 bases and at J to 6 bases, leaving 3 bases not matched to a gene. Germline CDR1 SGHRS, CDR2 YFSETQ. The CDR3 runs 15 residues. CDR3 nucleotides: TGCGCCAGCAGCTTGGAAGGGACAGGGGCTCAGCCCCAGCATTTT. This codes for CASSLEGTGAQPQHF.

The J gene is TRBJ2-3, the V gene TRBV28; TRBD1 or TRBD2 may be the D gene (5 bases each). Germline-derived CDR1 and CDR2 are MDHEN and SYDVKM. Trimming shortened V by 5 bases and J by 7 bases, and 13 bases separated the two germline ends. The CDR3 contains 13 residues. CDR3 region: CASSLGTPNTQYF. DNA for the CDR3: TGTGCCAGCAGTCTCGGGACCCCAAATACGCAGTATTTT.

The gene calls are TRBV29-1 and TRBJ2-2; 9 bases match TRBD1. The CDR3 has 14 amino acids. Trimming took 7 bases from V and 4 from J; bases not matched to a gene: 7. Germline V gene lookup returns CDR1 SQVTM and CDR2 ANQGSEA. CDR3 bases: TGCAGCGCCCGGACAGGGGACGGCACCGGGGAGCTGTTTTTT. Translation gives CSARTGDGTGELFF.

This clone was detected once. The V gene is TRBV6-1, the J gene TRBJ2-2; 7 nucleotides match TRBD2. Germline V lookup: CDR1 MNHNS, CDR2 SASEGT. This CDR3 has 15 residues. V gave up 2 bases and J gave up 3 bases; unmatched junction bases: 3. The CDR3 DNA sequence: TGTGCCAGCAGTGAACTAGCGGCCTACACCGGGGAGCTGTTTTTT. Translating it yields CASSELAAYTGELFF.

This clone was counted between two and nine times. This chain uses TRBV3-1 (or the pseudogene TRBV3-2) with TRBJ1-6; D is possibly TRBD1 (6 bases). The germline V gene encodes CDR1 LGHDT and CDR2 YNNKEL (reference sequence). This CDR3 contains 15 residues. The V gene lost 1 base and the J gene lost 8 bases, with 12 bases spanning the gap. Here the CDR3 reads CASSQGSGEDSPLHF. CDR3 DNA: TGTGCCAGCAGCCAAGGTTCAGGGGAGGATTCACCCCTCCACTTT.

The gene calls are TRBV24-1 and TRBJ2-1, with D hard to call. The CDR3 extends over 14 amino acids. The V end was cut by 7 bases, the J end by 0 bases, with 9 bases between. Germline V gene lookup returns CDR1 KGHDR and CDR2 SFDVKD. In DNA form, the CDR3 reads TGTGCCACCAGCCTAGGTACCTCCTACAATGAGCAGTTCTTC. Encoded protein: CATSLGTSYNEQFF.

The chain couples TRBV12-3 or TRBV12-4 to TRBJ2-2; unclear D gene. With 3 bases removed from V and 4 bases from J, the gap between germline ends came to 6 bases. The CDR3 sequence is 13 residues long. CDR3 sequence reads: CASSLLFTGELFF. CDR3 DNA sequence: TGTGCCAGCAGTTTGTTGTTCACCGGGGAGCTGTTTTTT.

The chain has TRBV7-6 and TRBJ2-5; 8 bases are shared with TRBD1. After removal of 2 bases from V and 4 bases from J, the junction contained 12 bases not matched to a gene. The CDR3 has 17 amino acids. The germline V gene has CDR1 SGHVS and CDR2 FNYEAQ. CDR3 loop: CASSLSGQGASGETQYF. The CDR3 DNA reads TGTGCCAGCAGCTTATCGGGGCAGGGGGCTTCAGGAGAGACCCAGTACTTC. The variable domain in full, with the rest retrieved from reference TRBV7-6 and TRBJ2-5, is GAGVSQSPRYKVTKRGQDVALRCDPISGHVSLYWYRQALGQGPEFLTYFNYEAQQDKSGLPNDRFSAERPEGSISTLTIQRTEQRDSAMYRCASSLSGQGASGETQYFGPGTRLLVL.

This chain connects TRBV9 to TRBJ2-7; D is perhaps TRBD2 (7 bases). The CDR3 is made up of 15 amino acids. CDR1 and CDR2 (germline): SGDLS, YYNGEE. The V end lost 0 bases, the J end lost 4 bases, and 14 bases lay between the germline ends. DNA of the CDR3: TGTGCCAGCAGCGTAGAGTGGGGGGGCGGTTACGAGCAGTACTTC. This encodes CASSVEWGGGYEQYF. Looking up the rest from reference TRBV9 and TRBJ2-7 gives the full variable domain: DSGVTQTPKHLITATGQRVTLRCSPRSGDLSVYWYQQSLDQGLQFLIQYYNGEERAKGNILERFSAQQFPDLHSELNLSSLELGDSALYFCASSVEWGGGYEQYFGPGTRLTVT.

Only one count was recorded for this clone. CDR3 residues: CASSQWGLAGEETQYF. CDR3 nucleotides: TGTGCCAGCAGCCAATGGGGACTAGCGGGGGAAGAGACCCAGTACTTC. The V gene is TRBV3-1 (or the pseudogene TRBV3-2), the J gene TRBJ2-5, with 14 bases that match TRBD2. The germline gives CDR1 LGHDT, CDR2 YNNKEL (reference sequence). The CDR3 is 16 amino acids. V trimming: 2 bases; J trimming: 3 bases; junction bases outside the gene matches: 2.

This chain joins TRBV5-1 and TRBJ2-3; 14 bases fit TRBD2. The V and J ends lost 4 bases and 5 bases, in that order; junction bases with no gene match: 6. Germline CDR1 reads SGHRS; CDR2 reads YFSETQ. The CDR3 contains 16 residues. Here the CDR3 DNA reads TGCGCCAGCAGCCGGTCCGGGACTAGCGGGAGAGATACGCAGTATTTT. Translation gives CASSRSGTSGRDTQYF.

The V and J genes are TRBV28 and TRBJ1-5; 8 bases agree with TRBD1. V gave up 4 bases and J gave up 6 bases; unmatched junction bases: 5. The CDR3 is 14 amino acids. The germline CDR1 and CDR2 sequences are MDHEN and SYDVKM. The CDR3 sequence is CASSYRQGSQPQHF. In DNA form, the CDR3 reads TGTGCCAGCAGTTACAGACAGGGGAGTCAGCCCCAGCATTTT.

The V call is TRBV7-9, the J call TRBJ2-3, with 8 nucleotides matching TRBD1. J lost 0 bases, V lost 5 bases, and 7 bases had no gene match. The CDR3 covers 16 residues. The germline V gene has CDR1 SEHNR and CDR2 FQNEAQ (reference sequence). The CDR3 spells CASSPGQGASTDTQYF. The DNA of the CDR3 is TGTGCCAGCAGCCCCGGACAGGGCGCGAGCACAGATACGCAGTATTTT.

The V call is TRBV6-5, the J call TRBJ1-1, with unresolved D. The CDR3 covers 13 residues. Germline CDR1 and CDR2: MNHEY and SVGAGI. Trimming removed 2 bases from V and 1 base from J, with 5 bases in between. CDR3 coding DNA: TGTGCCAGCAGTTACGGGCAGAACACTGAAGCTTTCTTT. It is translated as CASSYGQNTEAFF.

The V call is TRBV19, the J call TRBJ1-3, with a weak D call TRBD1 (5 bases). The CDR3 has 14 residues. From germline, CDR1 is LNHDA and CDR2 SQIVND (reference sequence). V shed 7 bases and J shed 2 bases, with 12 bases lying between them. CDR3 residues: CASISGGAGNTIYF. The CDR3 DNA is TGTGCCAGTATCTCTGGAGGGGCTGGAAACACCATATATTTT.

CDR3 DNA sequence: TGCAGTGCTAGTAAGCGATCCAGTACCCAAGAGACCCAGTACTTC. It specifies CSASKRSSTQETQYF. The chain is built from TRBV20-1 and TRBJ2-5; the D is unclear. Trimming removed 3 bases from V and 1 base from J, with 15 bases in between. The V gene's germline CDR1 is DFQATT and CDR2 SNEGSKA (reference sequence). CDR3 length equals 15 residues.

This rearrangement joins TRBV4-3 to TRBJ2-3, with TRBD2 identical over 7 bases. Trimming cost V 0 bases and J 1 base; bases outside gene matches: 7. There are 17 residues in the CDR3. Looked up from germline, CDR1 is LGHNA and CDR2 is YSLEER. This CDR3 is CASSQDGVAGGTDTQYF. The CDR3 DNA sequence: TGCGCCAGCAGCCAAGATGGTGTAGCGGGTGGCACAGATACGCAGTATTTT.

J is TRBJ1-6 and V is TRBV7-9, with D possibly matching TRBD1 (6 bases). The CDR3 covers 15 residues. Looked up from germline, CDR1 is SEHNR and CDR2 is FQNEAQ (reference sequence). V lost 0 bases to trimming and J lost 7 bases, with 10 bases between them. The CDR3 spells CASSLAGQSNSPLHF. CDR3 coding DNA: TGTGCCAGCAGCTTAGCCGGACAGTCGAATTCACCCCTCCACTTT.